The rows below give T cell receptor beta chains drawn from one sample of a study of T cells after yellow fever vaccination. MiXCR, applied by TCRdb to the 5' RACE reads, yields one record per CDR3 protein. Here the sample spans hundreds of thousands of distinct CDR3 sequences, 13% being singletons. The material was PBMCs, obtained on the day of the yellow fever booster vaccination. The receptors stem from a man aged 25-45 years who received the YFV17D yellow fever vaccine. CDR3s include the opening cysteine and the closing phenylalanine or tryptophan. The D gene is left open where the match is weak. The size of a clone is reported for some rows only, either as once, few or many, or as a class for expanded clones.

TGTGCCAGCTCACCAGGGACTCATCGAGAGGGCGGGGAGCTGTTTTTT,CASSPGTHREGGELFF,NA,16,TRBJ2-2,TRBV18,few
TGTGCCAGCAGTCCAGCGGGAGCCGACAAAAACATTCAGTACTTC,CASSPAGADKNIQYF,TRBD2,15,TRBJ2-4,TRBV3-1,NA
TGCAGTGCTGGGGATCATCCTAGTGTACATCAGTACTTC,CSAGDHPSVHQYF,NA,13,TRBJ2-4,TRBV20-1,few
TGTGCCAGCAGCGGAAGGACTAGCGGGAGTGTAGATACGCAGTATTTT,CASSGRTSGSVDTQYF,TRBD2,16,TRBJ2-3,TRBV9,NA
TGTGCCAGCAGCTCTTACCGGGACCGCGAGCAGTACTTC,CASSSYRDREQYF,NA,13,TRBJ2-7,TRBV7-2,NA
TGTGCCAGCAGTTACTTGGGGCAGAACTATGGCTACACCTTC,CASSYLGQNYGYTF,NA,14,TRBJ1-2,TRBV6-5,many
TGTGCCAGCAGCGTAGATCCTGGACTAGCGGGGGCCACAGATACGCAGTATTTT,CASSVDPGLAGATDTQYF,TRBD2,18,TRBJ2-3,TRBV9,NA
TGTGCCAGCAGCCGACAGGGCCCTCCCTACAATGAGCAGTTCTTC,CASSRQGPPYNEQFF,TRBD1,15,TRBJ2-1,TRBV27,NA
TGTGCCATCAGTGAGTCCGGGGGGCTAGTGGGCAATGAGCAGTTCTTC,CAISESGGLVGNEQFF,NA,16,TRBJ2-1,TRBV10-3,few
TGTGCCAGCGGGAGCGTTGGAAAGCAGTTCTTC,CASGSVGKQFF,NA,11,TRBJ2-1,TRBV6-2/TRBV6-3,NA
TGCAGTGCCCGATGGACTAGCGGGAGTAAAGAGACCCAGTACTTC,CSARWTSGSKETQYF,TRBD2,15,TRBJ2-5,TRBV20-1,NA
TGTGCCAGTAGGACTAGCGGGAGTAGGGAGACCCAGTACTTC,CASRTSGSRETQYF,TRBD2,14,TRBJ2-5,TRBV19,many
TGCGCCAGCAGCGGAGGGGACCGATCCAACGAGCAGTACTTC,CASSGGDRSNEQYF,NA,14,TRBJ2-7,TRBV5-1,few
TGCGCCAGCAGCCAAATCGGGGGGCGAGGGTCACCCCTCCACTTT,CASSQIGGRGSPLHF,NA,15,TRBJ1-6,TRBV4-1,NA
TGCAGTGCTGTGACCGGGACGGATATCACAGATACGCAGTATTTT,CSAVTGTDITDTQYF,NA,15,TRBJ2-3,TRBV20-1,few
TGTGCCAGCTCAAAGGCGGAGCGGCTGGCCCAGCATTTT,CASSKAERLAQHF,NA,13,TRBJ1-5,TRBV18,NA
TGTGCCAGCTCACCACCACCTTGGACCGAGCAGTTCTTC,CASSPPPWTEQFF,NA,13,TRBJ2-1,TRBV18,few
TGTGCCAGCAGCGTTAGCGGGCTTACCGGGGAGCTGTTTTTT,CASSVSGLTGELFF,TRBD2,14,TRBJ2-2,TRBV9,NA
TGTGCCAGCAGTTCGAGTAGCGAGAACGAGCAGTACTTC,CASSSSSENEQYF,NA,13,TRBJ2-7,TRBV12-3/TRBV12-4,many
TGTGCCACCAGTGATTTACCGGGACTAGGAGAAGAGACCCAGTACTTC,CATSDLPGLGEETQYF,TRBD2,16,TRBJ2-5,TRBV24-1,NA
TGTGCCAGCAGCTTCCGAGGGTCCGGCACCGGGGAGCTGTTTTTT,CASSFRGSGTGELFF,NA,15,TRBJ2-2,TRBV12-3/TRBV12-4,few
TGTGCCAGCAGCTCAACCGGGACCAGATGGACTGCTTACAATGAGCAGTTCTTC,CASSSTGTRWTAYNEQFF,NA,18,TRBJ2-1,TRBV11-2,NA
TGTGCCAGCAGTCCGGCGGGCGGTGGGAGGAGCGGGGAGCTGTTTTTT,CASSPAGGGRSGELFF,NA,16,TRBJ2-2,TRBV12-3/TRBV12-4,NA
TGCAGCGTTGGGCGGGGGTACACTGAAGCTTTCTTT,CSVGRGYTEAFF,NA,12,TRBJ1-1,TRBV29-1,NA
TGCGCCAGCAGCCAAGAACCCCGAGCAGATACGCAGTATTTT,CASSQEPRADTQYF,NA,14,TRBJ2-3,TRBV4-3,NA
TGTGCCAGCACCGCTCCTAGCGGGAGTTTCAACGAGCAGTACTTC,CASTAPSGSFNEQYF,TRBD2,15,TRBJ2-7,TRBV2,few
TGTGCCAGCAACCGCGGGCAGGGCAATGAAAAACTGTTTTTT,CASNRGQGNEKLFF,NA,14,TRBJ1-4,TRBV12-3/TRBV12-4,NA
TGTGCCAGCAGCCCGACAGGGGGGGGGCGGCTGTTTTTT,CASSPTGGGRLFF,TRBD1,13,TRBJ2-2,TRBV7-6,NA
TGCAGTGCTAGTTTTGGGACAGATGTTAACAATGAGCAGTTCTTC,CSASFGTDVNNEQFF,TRBD1,15,TRBJ2-1,TRBV20-1,NA
TGTGCCAGCTCACCGGGAGGGTTGGGGAAGACATACGAGCAGTACTTC,CASSPGGLGKTYEQYF,TRBD2,16,TRBJ2-7,TRBV18,NA
TGTGCCAGTAGTATGGGGACAGGGTACGAGCCGTACTTC,CASSMGTGYEPYF,TRBD1,13,TRBJ2-7,TRBV19,NA
TGCAGCGTAGCTACCAGCCGGGAGCTGTTTTTT,CSVATSRELFF,NA,11,TRBJ2-2,TRBV29-1,NA
TGTGCCAGCGGCCGGGGTGTGATGACGCGGGAGACCCAGTACTTC,CASGRGVMTRETQYF,NA,15,TRBJ2-5,TRBV6-2/TRBV6-3,few
TGCGCCAGCAGCTTGGCAGGGATGAACACTGAAGCTTTCTTT,CASSLAGMNTEAFF,NA,14,TRBJ1-1,TRBV5-1,many
TGTGCCAGTAGGCGGACAGGGGACTACGAGCAGTACTTC,CASRRTGDYEQYF,TRBD1,13,TRBJ2-7,TRBV19,NA
TGCAGTGCTAGGGGAATAGCGGGGGTTCAGTATTTT,CSARGIAGVQYF,TRBD2,12,TRBJ2-3,TRBV20-1,NA
TGTGCCAGCAGTAGAGGGACAGGGCGATACGAGCAGTACTTC,CASSRGTGRYEQYF,TRBD1,14,TRBJ2-7,TRBV27,NA
TGTGCCAGCTCACCACCTAGCAGGGGGTCTAACATTCAGTACTTC,CASSPPSRGSNIQYF,TRBD1,15,TRBJ2-4,TRBV18,NA
TGCGCCAGCATAAATGGGCCGGCGGACACTGAAGCTTTCTTT,CASINGPADTEAFF,NA,14,TRBJ1-1,TRBV5-1,few
TGCAGCGTTGGATGGAATAGCAATCAGCCCCAGCATTTT,CSVGWNSNQPQHF,NA,13,TRBJ1-5,TRBV29-1,few
TGCGCCAGCAGCTCCGGACAGCGAGAATCGACCCAGTACTTC,CASSSGQRESTQYF,NA,14,TRBJ2-5,TRBV5-1,few